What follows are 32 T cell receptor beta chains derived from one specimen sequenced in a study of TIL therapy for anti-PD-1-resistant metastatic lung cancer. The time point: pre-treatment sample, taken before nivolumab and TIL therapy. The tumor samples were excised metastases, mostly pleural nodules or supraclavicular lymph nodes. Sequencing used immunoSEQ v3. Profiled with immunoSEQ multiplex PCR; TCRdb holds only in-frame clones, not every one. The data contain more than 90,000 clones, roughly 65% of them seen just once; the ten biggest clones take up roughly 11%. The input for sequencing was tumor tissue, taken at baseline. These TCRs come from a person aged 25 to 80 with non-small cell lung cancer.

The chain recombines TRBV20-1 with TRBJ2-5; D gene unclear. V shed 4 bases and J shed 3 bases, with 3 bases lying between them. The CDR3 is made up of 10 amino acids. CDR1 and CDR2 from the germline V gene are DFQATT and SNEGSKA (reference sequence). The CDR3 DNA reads TGCAGTGCTACCGAAGAGACCCAGTACTTC. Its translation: CSATEETQYF.

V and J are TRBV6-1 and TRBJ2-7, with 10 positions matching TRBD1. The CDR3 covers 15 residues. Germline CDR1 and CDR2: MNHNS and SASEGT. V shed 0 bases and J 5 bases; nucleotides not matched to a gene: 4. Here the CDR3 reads CASSEARDRGNEQYF. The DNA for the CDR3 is TGTGCCAGCAGTGAAGCCCGGGACAGGGGAAACGAGCAGTACTTC.

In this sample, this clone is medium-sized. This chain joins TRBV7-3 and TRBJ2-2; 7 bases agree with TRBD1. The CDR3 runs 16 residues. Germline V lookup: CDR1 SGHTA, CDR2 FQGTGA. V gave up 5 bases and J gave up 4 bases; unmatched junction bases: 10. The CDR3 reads CASSPHAAGGTGELFF. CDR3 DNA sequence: TGTGCCAGCAGCCCCCACGCGGCAGGGGGCACCGGGGAGCTGTTTTTT.

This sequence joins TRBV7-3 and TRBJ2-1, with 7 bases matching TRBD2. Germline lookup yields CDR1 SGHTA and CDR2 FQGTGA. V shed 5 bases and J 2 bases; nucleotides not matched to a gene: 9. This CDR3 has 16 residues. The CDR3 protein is CASSPQASGTYNEQFF. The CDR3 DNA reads TGTGCCAGCAGCCCCCAAGCTAGCGGCACCTACAATGAGCAGTTCTTC.

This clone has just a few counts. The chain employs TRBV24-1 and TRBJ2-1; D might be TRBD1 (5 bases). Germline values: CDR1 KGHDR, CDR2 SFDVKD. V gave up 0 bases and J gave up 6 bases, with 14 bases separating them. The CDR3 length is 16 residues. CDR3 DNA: TGTGCCACCAGTGATTTGCGGGTAGGGGCGGCCAATGAGCAGTTCTTC. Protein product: CATSDLRVGAANEQFF.

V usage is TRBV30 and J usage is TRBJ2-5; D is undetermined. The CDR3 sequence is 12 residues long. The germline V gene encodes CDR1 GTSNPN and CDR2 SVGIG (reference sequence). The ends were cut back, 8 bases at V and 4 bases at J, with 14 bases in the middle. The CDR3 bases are TGTGCCGGCGCGAGGAAACGAGAGACCCAGTACTTC. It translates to CAGARKRETQYF.

The CDR3: CASSSGGLEAFF. The CDR3 DNA is TGTGCCAGCAGCTCAGGGGGACTTGAAGCTTTCTTT. The chain has TRBV6-5 and TRBJ1-1, with 7 bases aligning to TRBD1. Trimming took 6 bases from V and 7 from J; bases not matched to a gene: 5. Germline V gives CDR1 MNHEY, CDR2 SVGAGI. The CDR3 is 12 residues long.

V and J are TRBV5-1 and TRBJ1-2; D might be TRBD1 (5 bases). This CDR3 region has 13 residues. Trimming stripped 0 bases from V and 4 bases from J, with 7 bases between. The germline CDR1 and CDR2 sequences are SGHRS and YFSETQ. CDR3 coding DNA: TGCGCCAGCAGCTTGGGACAGTCCTATGGCTACACCTTC. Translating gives CASSLGQSYGYTF.

The CDR3 sequence: CASSRTGGIYEQYF. CDR3 nucleotide sequence: TGTGCCAGCAGTCGGACAGGGGGCATATACGAGCAGTACTTC. This chain joins TRBV27 and TRBJ2-7, with TRBD1 identical over 11 bases. The trim removed 5 bases at V and 4 bases at J, leaving 4 bases unmatched. This CDR3 has 14 residues. Per the germline V gene, CDR1 is MNHEY and CDR2 is SMNVEV (reference sequence).

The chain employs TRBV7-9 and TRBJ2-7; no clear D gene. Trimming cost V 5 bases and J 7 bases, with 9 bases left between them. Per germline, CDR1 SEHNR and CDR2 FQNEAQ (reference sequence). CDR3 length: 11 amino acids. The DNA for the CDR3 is TGTGCCAGCAGCAGAGACTTTGAGCAGTACTTC. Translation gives CASSRDFEQYF.

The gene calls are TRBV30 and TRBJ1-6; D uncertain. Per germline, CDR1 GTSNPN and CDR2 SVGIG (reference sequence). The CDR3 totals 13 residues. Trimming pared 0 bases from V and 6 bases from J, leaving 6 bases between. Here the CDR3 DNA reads TGTGCCTGGAGTGTAGCTGGTAATTCACCCCTCCACTTT. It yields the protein CAWSVAGNSPLHF.

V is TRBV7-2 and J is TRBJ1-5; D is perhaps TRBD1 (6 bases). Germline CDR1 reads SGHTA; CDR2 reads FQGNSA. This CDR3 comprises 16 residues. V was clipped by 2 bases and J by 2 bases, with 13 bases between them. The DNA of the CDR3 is TGTGCCAGCAGCTTAATTTCAGGGGAGGGCAATCAGCCCCAGCATTTT. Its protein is CASSLISGEGNQPQHF.

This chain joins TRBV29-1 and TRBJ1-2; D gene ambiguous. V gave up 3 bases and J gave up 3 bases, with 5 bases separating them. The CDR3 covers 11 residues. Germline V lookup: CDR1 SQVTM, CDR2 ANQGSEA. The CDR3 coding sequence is TGCAGCGTTGAGTGGGACTATGGCTACACCTTC. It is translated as CSVEWDYGYTF.

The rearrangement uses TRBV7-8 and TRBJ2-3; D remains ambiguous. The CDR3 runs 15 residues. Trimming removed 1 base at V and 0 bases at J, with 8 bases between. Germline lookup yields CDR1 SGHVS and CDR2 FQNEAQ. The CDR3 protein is CASSLVTGSTDTQYF. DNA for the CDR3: TGTGCCAGCAGCTTAGTCACCGGGAGCACAGATACGCAGTATTTT.

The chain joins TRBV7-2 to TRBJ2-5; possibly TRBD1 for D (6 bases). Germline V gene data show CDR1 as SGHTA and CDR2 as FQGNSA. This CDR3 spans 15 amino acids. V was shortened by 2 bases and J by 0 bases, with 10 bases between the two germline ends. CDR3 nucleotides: TGTGCCAGCAGCTTACAGGGGTCGTACCAAGAGACCCAGTACTTC. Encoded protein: CASSLQGSYQETQYF.

Written as DNA, the CDR3 is TGTGCCAGCAGGAGGATTACCGGACAGCCCCAGCATTTT. Its protein product is CASRRITGQPQHF. V is TRBV2 and J is TRBJ1-5; no reliable D call. Trimming removed 6 bases at V and 7 bases at J, with 13 bases between. CDR1 and CDR2 from the germline V gene are SNHLY and FYNNEI. There are 13 residues in the CDR3.

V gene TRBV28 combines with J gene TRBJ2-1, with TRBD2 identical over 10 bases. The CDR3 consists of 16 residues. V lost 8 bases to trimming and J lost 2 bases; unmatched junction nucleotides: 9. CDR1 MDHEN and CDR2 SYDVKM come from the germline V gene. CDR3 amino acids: CASSQHSGGTYNEQFF. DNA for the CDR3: TGTGCCAGCTCCCAGCATAGCGGGGGGACCTACAATGAGCAGTTCTTC.

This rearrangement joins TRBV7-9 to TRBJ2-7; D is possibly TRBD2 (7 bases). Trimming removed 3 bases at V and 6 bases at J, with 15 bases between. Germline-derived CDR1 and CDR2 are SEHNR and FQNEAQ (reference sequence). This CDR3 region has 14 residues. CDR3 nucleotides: TGTGCCAGCAGCTTCGGGGGGCCGTTCGCCGAGCAGTACTTC. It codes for CASSFGGPFAEQYF.

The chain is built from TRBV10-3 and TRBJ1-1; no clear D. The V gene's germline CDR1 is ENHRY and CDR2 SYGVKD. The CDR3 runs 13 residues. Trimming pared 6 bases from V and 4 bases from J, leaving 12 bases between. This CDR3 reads CAIRLGRSTEAFF. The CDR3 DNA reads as TGTGCCATCAGGCTAGGCCGGAGCACTGAAGCTTTCTTT.

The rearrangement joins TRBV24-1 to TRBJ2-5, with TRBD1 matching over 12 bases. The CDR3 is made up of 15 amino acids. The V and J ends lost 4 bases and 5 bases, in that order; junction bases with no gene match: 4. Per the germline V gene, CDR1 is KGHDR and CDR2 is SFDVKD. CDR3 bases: TGTGCCACCAGTGACGGGACAGGGGGCGTGGAGACCCAGTACTTC. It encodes CATSDGTGGVETQYF.

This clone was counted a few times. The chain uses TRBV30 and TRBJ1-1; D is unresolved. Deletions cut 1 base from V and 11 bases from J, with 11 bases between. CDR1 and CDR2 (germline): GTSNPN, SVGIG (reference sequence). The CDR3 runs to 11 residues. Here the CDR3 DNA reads TGTGCCTGGAGTGAGAACCGCTGGGCTTTCTTT. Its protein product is CAWSENRWAFF.

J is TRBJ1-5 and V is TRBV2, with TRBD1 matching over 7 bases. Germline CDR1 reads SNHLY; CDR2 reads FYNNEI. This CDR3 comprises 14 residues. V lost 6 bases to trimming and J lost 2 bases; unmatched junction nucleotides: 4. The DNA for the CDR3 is TGTGCCAGCAGCTTCGGGACAGGCAATCAGCCCCAGCATTTT. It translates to CASSFGTGNQPQHF.

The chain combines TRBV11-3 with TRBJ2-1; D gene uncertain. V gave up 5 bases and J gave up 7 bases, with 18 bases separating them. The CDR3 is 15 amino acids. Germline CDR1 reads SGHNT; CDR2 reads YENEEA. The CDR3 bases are TGTGCCAGCAGCCGTAACCTGGGCCCCGTAAATGAGCAGTTCTTC. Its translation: CASSRNLGPVNEQFF.

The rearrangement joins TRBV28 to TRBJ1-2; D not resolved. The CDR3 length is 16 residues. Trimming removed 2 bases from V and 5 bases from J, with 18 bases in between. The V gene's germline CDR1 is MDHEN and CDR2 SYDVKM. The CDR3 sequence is CASSLVEGGWNYGYTF. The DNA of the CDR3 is TGTGCCAGCAGTTTAGTTGAGGGTGGGTGGAATTATGGCTACACCTTC.

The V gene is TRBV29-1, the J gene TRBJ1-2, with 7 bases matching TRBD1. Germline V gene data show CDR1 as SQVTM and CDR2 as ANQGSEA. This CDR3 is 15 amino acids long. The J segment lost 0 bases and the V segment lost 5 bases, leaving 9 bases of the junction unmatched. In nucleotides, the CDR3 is TGCAGCGTTCGGACAGGCCGCGGGACTAACTATGGCTACACCTTC. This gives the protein CSVRTGRGTNYGYTF.

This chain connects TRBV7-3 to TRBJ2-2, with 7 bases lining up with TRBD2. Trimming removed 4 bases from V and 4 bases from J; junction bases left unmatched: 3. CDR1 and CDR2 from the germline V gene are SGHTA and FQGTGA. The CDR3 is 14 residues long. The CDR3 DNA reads TGTGCCAGCAGCTCCGGGACTACCACCGGGGAGCTGTTTTTT. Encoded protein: CASSSGTTTGELFF.

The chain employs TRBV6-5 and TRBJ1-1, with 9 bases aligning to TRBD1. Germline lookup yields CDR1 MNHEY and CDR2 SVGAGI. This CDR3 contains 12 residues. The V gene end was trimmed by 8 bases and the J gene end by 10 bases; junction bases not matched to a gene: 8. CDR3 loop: CASLQGAQGAFF. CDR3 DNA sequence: TGTGCCAGCCTACAGGGGGCGCAGGGAGCTTTCTTT.

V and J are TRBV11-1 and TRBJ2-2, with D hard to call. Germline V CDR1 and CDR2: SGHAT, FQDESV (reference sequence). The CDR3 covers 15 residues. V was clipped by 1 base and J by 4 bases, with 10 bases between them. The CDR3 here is CASSLEGYLTGELFF. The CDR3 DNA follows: TGTGCCAGCAGCTTAGAAGGGTATCTCACCGGGGAGCTGTTTTTT.

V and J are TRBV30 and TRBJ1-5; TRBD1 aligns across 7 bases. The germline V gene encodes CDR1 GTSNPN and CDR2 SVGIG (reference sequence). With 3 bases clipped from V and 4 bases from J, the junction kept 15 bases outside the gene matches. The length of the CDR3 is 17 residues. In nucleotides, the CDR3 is TGTGCCTGGAGCGCCACTTGGGGGACAGCTAAGAATCAGCCCCAGCATTTT. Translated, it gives CAWSATWGTAKNQPQHF.

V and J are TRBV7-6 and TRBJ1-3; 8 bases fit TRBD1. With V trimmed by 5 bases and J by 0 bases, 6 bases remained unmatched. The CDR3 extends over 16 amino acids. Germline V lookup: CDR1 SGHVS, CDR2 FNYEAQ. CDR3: CASSTRQGTSGNTIYF. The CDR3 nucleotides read TGTGCCAGCAGCACCCGACAGGGGACCTCTGGAAACACCATATATTTT.

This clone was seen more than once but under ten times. This chain's CDR3 is CASSTRTGGNIHGYTF. In DNA, the CDR3 is TGTGCCAGCAGCACGCGGACAGGGGGCAATATCCATGGCTACACCTTC. This rearrangement joins TRBV7-9 to TRBJ1-2; TRBD1 aligns across 11 bases. V trimming: 5 bases; J trimming: 6 bases; junction bases outside the gene matches: 11. From germline, CDR1 is SEHNR and CDR2 FQNEAQ (reference sequence). The CDR3 loop spans 16 amino acids. Variable domain in full (rest from reference TRBV7-9 and TRBJ1-2): DTGVSQNPRHKITKRGQNVTFRCDPISEHNRLYWYRQTLGQGPEFLTYFQNEAQLEKSRLLSDRFSAERPKGSFSTLEIQRTEQGDSAMYLCASSTRTGGNIHGYTFGSGTRLTVV.

CDR3 DNA sequence: TGCGCCAGCAGTGAGGGGCGGGAGCTGGCCGGGGAGCTGTTTTTT. Amino acids: CASSEGRELAGELFF. The chain combines TRBV10-1 with TRBJ2-2; 7 bases are a match to TRBD2. This CDR3 has 15 residues. Losses at the gene ends were 2 bases for V and 6 bases for J; bases not matched to a gene: 6. Germline CDR1 WNHNN, CDR2 SYGVQD (reference sequence).